This T cell receptor (beta chain) originates from a study of shared clonotypes between healthy human individuals. Findings and caveats of the study: Relative to their counterparts shared across all four donors, non-shared clonotypes exhibited diminished generation probabilities. Memory subsets generally showed smaller estimated richness than naive subsets did.

As originally analysed: Filtering differed, since immunoSEQ gave only junction sequences and no quality scores. Here immunoSEQ multiplex PCR was the method, and the copy in TCRdb shows in-frame clones only, minus some. The V and J calls and clone size are taken from that table; D and trimming were inferred from the DNA. The sample carries 1,500,000 or so clones, 96% recorded once. Naive CD4+ cells were CD45RA-selected; the remaining cells were memory. Concerning this clone itself: Its antigen is unknown.

This TCR was recovered from a man under 40 in good health. The sample was naive CD4+ T cells sorted from blood. The sample's subset: CD45RA+ positively selected.

CDR3 nucleotide sequence: TGTGCCAGCTGCTTACGCGGAGCAACTAATGAAAAACTGTTTTTT. Its protein product is CASCLRGATNEKLFF. The rearrangement links TRBV28 to TRBJ1-4; unclear D gene. V was clipped by 8 bases and J by 0 bases, with 13 bases between them. The germline gives CDR1 MDHEN, CDR2 SYDVKM. The CDR3 spans 15 residues. The full variable domain, completed using reference TRBV28 and TRBJ1-4, is DVKVTQSSRYLVKRTGEKVFLECVQDMDHENMFWYRQDPGLGLRLIYFSYDVKMKEKGDIPEGYSVSREKKERFSLILESASTNQTSMYLCASCLRGATNEKLFFGSGTQLSVL.